Listed below are T cell receptor beta chains from one sample, sequenced in a study of regulatory T cells in long-lasting Graves disease. TCRdb reprocessed the multiplex PCR reads via MiXCR and lists one record per CDR3 protein. The sample carries around 400,000 distinct CDR3 sequences, about 15% recorded once. The sample was also reused in another study, on T cells in Graves' hyperthyroidism and ophthalmopathy.

This specimen consisted of peripheral blood mononuclear cells (PBMCs), obtained at new diagnosis, from a patient treated with antithyroid drugs. Receptor source: a woman between 40 and 55 years old with Graves disease. Each CDR3 is given with its conserved first and last residue. D genes are given only for firm matches. Where a row states a size, it is once, few, many or the class of an expanded clone; other rows omit it.

abundance	d_gene	v_gene	len	j_gene	CDR3nt	CDR3aa
many	-	TRBV11-3	18	TRBJ1-2	TGTGCCAGCAGCTTAGGGATCGCGGGGGCCCCAGCTAACTATGGCTACACCTTC	CASSLGIAGAPANYGYTF
many	-	TRBV12-3/TRBV12-4	17	TRBJ2-3	TGTGCCAGCAGTTTTTTGACAGAAGTTGCTAGCACAGATACGCAGTATTTT	CASSFLTEVASTDTQYF
many	TRBD2	TRBV7-2	17	TRBJ2-3	TGTGCCAGCAGCTTAGGGGTAGCGGGACAAACCACAGATACGCAGTATTTT	CASSLGVAGQTTDTQYF
many	-	TRBV7-9	12	TRBJ2-7	TGTGCCAGCAGCGTCGGGACAAACGAGCAGTACTTC	CASSVGTNEQYF
-	TRBD1	TRBV6-1	14	TRBJ1-5	TGTGCCAGCAGACCCGGGACAGGGGGCTTGACCCAGCATTTT	CASRPGTGGLTQHF
many	-	TRBV24-1	13	TRBJ2-3	TGTGCCACCAAAGGAGGGGGGACAGATACGCAGTATTTT	CATKGGGTDTQYF
many	TRBD1	TRBV12-3/TRBV12-4	16	TRBJ2-2	TGTGCCAGCAGTTTAGGGGGGACAGGGGGAAGCGGGGAGCTGTTTTTT	CASSLGGTGGSGELFF
many	-	TRBV9	15	TRBJ2-5	TGTGCCAGCAGCGTCACACCGGGAATGCAAGAGACCCAGTACTTC	CASSVTPGMQETQYF
-	-	TRBV12-3/TRBV12-4	14	TRBJ2-2	TGTGCCAGCAGGACCCAGGATGGGGCCGGGGGGCTGCTTTTT	CASRTQDGAGGLLF
-	-	TRBV6-1	13	TRBJ1-2	TGTGCCAGCAGCCGACACAGACTAGAGGGCTACACCTTC	CASSRHRLEGYTF
few	TRBD2	TRBV6-1	14	TRBJ2-2	TGTGCCAGCAGGACTAGCGGGAGGGCCGGGGAGCTGTTTTTT	CASRTSGRAGELFF
-	-	TRBV5-6	13	TRBJ1-1	TGTGCCAGCAGCTCCCTTTCCGGACAACCGGCTTTCTTT	CASSSLSGQPAFF
many	-	TRBV28	15	TRBJ2-1	TGTGCCAGCAGTTTGGGCGGGACTTCTCAAAGTGTTCGGTTCTTC	CASSLGGTSQSVRFF
many	-	TRBV7-9	14	TRBJ2-5	TGTGCCAGCAGCCTAATATCCGGGGAAGAGACCCAGTACTTC	CASSLISGEETQYF
many	TRBD2	TRBV12-3/TRBV12-4	13	TRBJ2-5	TGTGCCAGCAGTCCGACTAGCGGAGAGACCCAGTACTTC	CASSPTSGETQYF
few	TRBD2	TRBV20-1	14	TRBJ2-7	TGCAGTGCTATCGGGCGGGGGAGCTCCTACGAGCAGTACTTC	CSAIGRGSSYEQYF
-	TRBD2	TRBV9	17	TRBJ2-6	TGTGCCAGCAGCGTAGCGGGGGGGGAGGTGGGGGCCAACGTCCTGACTTTC	CASSVAGGEVGANVLTF
many	-	TRBV28	13	TRBJ2-7	TGTGCCAGCAGACCGGGACGAGTTTACGAGCAGTACTTC	CASRPGRVYEQYF